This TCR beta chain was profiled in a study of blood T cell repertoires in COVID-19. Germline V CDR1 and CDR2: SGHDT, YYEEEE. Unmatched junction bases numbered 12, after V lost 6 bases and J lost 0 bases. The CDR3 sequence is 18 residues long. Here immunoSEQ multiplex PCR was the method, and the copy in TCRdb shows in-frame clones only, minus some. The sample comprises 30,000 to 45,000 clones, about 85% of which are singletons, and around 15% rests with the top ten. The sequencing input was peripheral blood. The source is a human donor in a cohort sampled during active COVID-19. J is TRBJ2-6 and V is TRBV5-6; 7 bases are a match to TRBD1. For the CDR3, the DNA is TGTGCCAGCACCGATACCGGGACAGCGTTCTCTGGGGCCAACGTCCTGACTTTC. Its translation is CASTDTGTAFSGANVLTF. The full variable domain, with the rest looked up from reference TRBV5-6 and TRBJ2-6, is DAGVTQSPTHLIKTRGQQVTLRCSPKSGHDTVSWYQQALGQGPQFIFQYYEEEERQRGNFPDRFSGHQFPNYSSELNVNALLLGDSALYLCASTDTGTAFSGANVLTFGAGSRLTVL.